The 30 T cell receptor beta chains listed next were all sequenced from one sample in a study of CD8+ T cells in alopecia areata. The sample's treatment: oral pan-JAK inhibitor, 5-10 mg twice daily. RNA extraction and reverse transcription yielded cDNA as sequencing template. TCRdb keeps only in-frame clones here, not all; method: immunoSEQ multiplex PCR. The sample carries hundreds of thousands of clones, under 70% recorded once. Sequencing used CD4+ T cells sorted from blood, obtained at approximately week 45, from a patient treated with tofacitinib. The receptors originated from a human donor with alopecia areata.

The chain joins TRBV13 to TRBJ2-7; D gene unclear. V lost 5 bases and J 0 bases, leaving 11 bases between the germline ends. CDR3 length: 14 residues. Germline V gene sequence: CDR1 PRHDT, CDR2 FYEKMQ (reference sequence). The CDR3 is CASSARSRSYEQYF. CDR3 DNA sequence: TGTGCCAGCAGCGCCCGCTCGCGCTCCTACGAGCAGTACTTC.

This clone was picked up a small number of times. The rearrangement uses TRBV6-5 and TRBJ2-1; D is perhaps TRBD1 or TRBD2 (6 bases each). Germline V gene data show CDR1 as MNHEY and CDR2 as SVGAGI. V gave up 0 bases and J gave up 2 bases, with 11 bases separating them. The CDR3 consists of 16 residues. CDR3 nucleotide sequence: TGTGCCAGCAGTTACTCGAAAGGGGGGCCCTACAATGAGCAGTTCTTC. This encodes CASSYSKGGPYNEQFF.

This chain connects TRBV29-1 to TRBJ2-3; D call uncertain. V dropped 6 bases and J dropped 2 bases, with 21 bases sitting between them. The CDR3 has 16 residues. Germline V gene lookup returns CDR1 SQVTM and CDR2 ANQGSEA. The CDR3 sequence is CSVNRASLVSTDTQYF. CDR3 nucleotides: TGCAGCGTGAATCGGGCGAGTCTCGTATCCACAGATACGCAGTATTTT.

This clone was seen a few times. The CDR3 nucleotides read TGTGCCAGCGGGATAGGAGAGACCCAGTACTTC. Translation gives CASGIGETQYF. The chain uses TRBV7-6 and TRBJ2-5; D gene ambiguous. This CDR3 is 11 amino acids long. Germline lookup yields CDR1 SGHVS and CDR2 FNYEAQ. V was cut by 8 bases and J by 4 bases, with 8 bases left in between.

The chain combines TRBV5-1 with TRBJ1-1; 7 bases map to TRBD1. The CDR3 extends over 14 amino acids. The germline V gene encodes CDR1 SGHRS and CDR2 YFSETQ. V was pared by 0 bases and J by 4 bases, with 3 bases of the junction left unmatched. The CDR3 here is CASSLEQGITEAFF. CDR3 DNA sequence: TGCGCCAGCAGCTTGGAACAGGGGATCACTGAAGCTTTCTTT. The full variable domain, in which reference TRBV5-1 and TRBJ1-1 provide the parts outside the CDR3, is KAGVTQTPRYLIKTRGQQVTLSCSPISGHRSVSWYQQTPGQGLQFLFEYFSETQRNKGNFPGRFSGRQFSNSRSEMNVSTLELGDSALYLCASSLEQGITEAFFGQGTRLTVV.

The J gene is TRBJ2-7, the V gene TRBV6-5; a possible D gene is TRBD2 (6 bases). Germline lookup yields CDR1 MNHEY and CDR2 SVGAGI. The CDR3 extends over 16 amino acids. The V and J ends lost 4 bases and 1 base respectively, with 17 bases between them. CDR3 sequence reads: CASSSDPLTRSYEQYF. CDR3 nucleotides: TGTGCCAGCAGTTCCGACCCCCTGACTAGATCCTACGAGCAGTACTTC.

The CDR3 loop is CASSPNRRSNGYTF. For the CDR3, the DNA is TGTGCCAGCAGCCCAAATCGGCGGTCTAATGGCTACACCTTC. The rearrangement uses TRBV11-1 and TRBJ1-2, with D hard to call. The V and J ends lost 5 bases and 6 bases respectively, with 16 bases between them. Germline V gene data show CDR1 as SGHAT and CDR2 as FQDESV (reference sequence). The CDR3 has 14 amino acids.

This clone was seen once. This rearrangement joins TRBV6-5 to TRBJ2-3, with TRBD1 matching over 9 bases. The length of the CDR3 is 14 residues. CDR1 and CDR2 (germline): MNHEY, SVGAGI. V trimming: 4 bases; J trimming: 6 bases; junction bases outside the gene matches: 5. Written as DNA, the CDR3 is TGTGCCAGCAGTTCTACGACAGGGGGTGATACGCAGTATTTT. It specifies CASSSTTGGDTQYF.

The gene calls are TRBV30 and TRBJ1-2; a weak D match, TRBD1 (6 bases). Trimming pared 2 bases from V and 4 bases from J, leaving 14 bases between. CDR3 size: 14 residues. Looked up from germline, CDR1 is GTSNPN and CDR2 is SVGIG (reference sequence). The CDR3 nucleotides read TGTGCCTGGAGTTGGGCAGGGGCTGCCTATGGCTACACCTTC. It yields the protein CAWSWAGAAYGYTF. The variable domain in full, with the rest retrieved from reference TRBV30 and TRBJ1-2, is SQTIHQWPATLVQPVGSPLSLECTVEGTSNPNLYWYRQAAGRGLQLLFYSVGIGQISSEVPQNLSASRPQDRQFILSSKKLLLSDSGFYLCAWSWAGAAYGYTFGSGTRLTVV.

The chain has TRBV7-2 and TRBJ2-5; 15 nucleotides agree with TRBD2. The V segment lost 7 bases and the J segment 1 base; nucleotides outside the gene matches: 13. The CDR3 spans 19 residues. CDR1 and CDR2 from the germline V gene are SGHTA and FQGNSA. CDR3: CASNPGQGLAGGIQETQYF. CDR3 sequence (DNA): TGTGCCAGCAACCCCGGCCAGGGACTAGCGGGGGGAATCCAAGAGACCCAGTACTTC.

This chain links TRBV7-9 with TRBJ1-6, with D tentatively TRBD1 (6 bases). V lost 5 bases, J lost 6 bases, and 14 bases lay in between. CDR1 SEHNR and CDR2 FQNEAQ come from the germline V gene (reference sequence). This CDR3 region has 15 residues. The CDR3, as DNA: TGTGCCAGCAGCCCCCCCACAGGGACTAATTCACCCCTCCACTTT. This encodes CASSPPTGTNSPLHF.

The V call is TRBV5-6, the J call TRBJ2-5; D is uncertain. V was shortened by 2 bases and J by 3 bases, with 5 bases between the two germline ends. This CDR3 is built from 12 residues. Germline lookup yields CDR1 SGHDT and CDR2 YYEEEE. For the CDR3, the DNA is TGTGCCAGCAGCTTTAGAGAAGAGACCCAGTACTTC. This sequence encodes CASSFREETQYF.

The chain carries TRBV30 and TRBJ1-2; D is unclear. The V end was cut by 0 bases, the J end by 8 bases, with 16 bases between. This CDR3 region has 14 residues. Looked up from germline, CDR1 is GTSNPN and CDR2 is SVGIG (reference sequence). Written as DNA, the CDR3 is TGTGCCTGGAGTGTACAATGGCAGGCCCAAGGCTACACCTTC. Amino acid sequence: CAWSVQWQAQGYTF. Full variable domain (missing parts from reference TRBV30 and TRBJ1-2): SQTIHQWPATLVQPVGSPLSLECTVEGTSNPNLYWYRQAAGRGLQLLFYSVGIGQISSEVPQNLSASRPQDRQFILSSKKLLLSDSGFYLCAWSVQWQAQGYTFGSGTRLTVV.

This clone appeared once. The CDR3 sequence is CASSQVPGASNQPQHF. For the CDR3, the DNA is TGCGCCAGCAGCCAAGTTCCAGGGGCGAGCAATCAGCCCCAGCATTTT. The gene calls are TRBV4-1 and TRBJ1-5; possibly TRBD1 for D (6 bases). V gave up 1 base and J gave up 1 base, with 11 bases separating them. The CDR3 covers 16 residues. Germline CDR1 and CDR2: MGHRA and YSYEKL.

Only one count was recorded for this clone. CDR3 sequence reads: CASSQGPSGGAIYADTQYF. As DNA, the CDR3 is TGCGCCAGCAGCCAAGGCCCGAGCGGGGGGGCCATATACGCAGATACGCAGTATTTT. The chain employs TRBV4-3 and TRBJ2-3; 10 bases match TRBD2. Germline trimming cut 1 base from V and 4 bases from J; bases unmatched to any gene: 14. This CDR3 region has 19 residues. The V gene's germline CDR1 is LGHNA and CDR2 YSLEER.

The chain recombines TRBV10-3 with TRBJ1-6, with D perhaps matching TRBD1 (5 bases). This CDR3 is 12 amino acids long. CDR1 is ENHRY and CDR2 is SYGVKD in the germline V gene. V was pared by 5 bases and J by 10 bases, with 9 bases between. The CDR3 sequence: CAISIGVSPLHF. The CDR3, as DNA: TGTGCCATCAGTATAGGGGTATCACCCCTCCACTTT.

The chain has TRBV2 and TRBJ2-5, with D tentatively TRBD2 (7 bases). The CDR3 loop spans 15 amino acids. Germline V CDR1 and CDR2: SNHLY, FYNNEI. V dropped 6 bases and J dropped 1 base, with 15 bases sitting between them. The CDR3 loop reads CASRGRGPLQETQYF. For the CDR3, the DNA is TGTGCCAGCAGGGGGCGGGGGCCCCTCCAAGAGACCCAGTACTTC.

Comment on this clone: One end of the junction fails to match germline, which may point to a read error. This chain links TRBV10-2 with TRBJ1-1; D is possibly TRBD1 (5 bases). The CDR3 consists of 12 residues. The germline V gene encodes CDR1 WSHSY and CDR2 SAAADI. In DNA form, the CDR3 reads TGCGCCAAGGGGACCTCCCCCACTGTAGCTTTCTTT. Protein: CAKGTSPTVAFF.

V and J are TRBV19 and TRBJ1-2; a weak D match, TRBD1 (5 bases). The CDR3 spans 15 residues. Trimming took 6 bases from V and 4 from J, leaving 18 bases between them. The germline V gene encodes CDR1 LNHDA and CDR2 SQIVND (reference sequence). CDR3 region: CASSSGTAQTYGYTF. The DNA for the CDR3 is TGTGCCAGTAGCAGCGGGACGGCGCAAACCTATGGCTACACCTTC.

The chain employs TRBV7-8 and TRBJ1-5; D gene unclear. V shed 6 bases and J shed 1 base, with 4 bases lying between them. The germline CDR1 and CDR2 sequences are SGHVS and FQNEAQ. This CDR3 has 12 residues. CDR3 DNA sequence: TGTGCCAGCAGTAAAAGCAATCAGCCCCAGCATTTT. It is translated as CASSKSNQPQHF.

This clone was observed a few times. The V call is TRBV2, the J call TRBJ2-1; TRBD1 matches at 9 bases. Germline CDR1 SNHLY, CDR2 FYNNEI. The CDR3 spans 14 residues. Trimming at V came to 7 bases and at J to 3 bases, leaving 4 bases not matched to a gene. CDR3 nucleotide sequence: TGTGCCAGCACCGGGACAGGGAGCTACAATGAGCAGTTCTTC. Translating gives CASTGTGSYNEQFF.

This chain uses TRBV15 with TRBJ2-2; 9 nucleotides line up with TRBD1. V trimming: 3 bases; J trimming: 5 bases; junction bases outside the gene matches: 4. The CDR3 loop spans 15 amino acids. Germline CDR1 reads LNHNV; CDR2 reads YYDKDF (reference sequence). This CDR3 reads CATSRGQGSTGELFF. CDR3 DNA sequence: TGTGCCACCAGCAGGGGACAGGGAAGTACCGGGGAGCTGTTTTTT. The complete variable domain, with remaining parts taken from reference TRBV15 and TRBJ2-2, reads DAMVIQNPRYQVTQFGKPVTLSCSQTLNHNVMYWYQQKSSQAPKLLFHYYDKDFNNEADTPDNFQSRRPNTSFCFLDIRSPGLGDTAMYLCATSRGQGSTGELFFGEGSRLTVL.

This chain connects TRBV25-1 to TRBJ1-5, with D possibly being TRBD1 (5 bases). The V gene lost 6 bases and the J gene lost 3 bases, with 18 bases spanning the gap. The germline V gene has CDR1 MGHDK and CDR2 SYGVNS. This CDR3 comprises 16 residues. CDR3 protein: CASSPGGSRSNQPQHF. The CDR3 coding sequence is TGTGCCAGCAGCCCCGGGGGGTCTCGGTCCAATCAGCCCCAGCATTTT.

The chain combines TRBV30 with TRBJ2-7; the match to TRBD1 covers 10 bases. Germline CDR1 is GTSNPN and CDR2 is SVGIG (reference sequence). CDR3 length: 16 amino acids. The V gene end was trimmed by 0 bases and the J gene end by 5 bases; junction bases not matched to a gene: 10. CDR3 protein: CAWSVRFRDRGDEQYF. The DNA for the CDR3 is TGTGCCTGGAGTGTACGGTTTCGGGACAGGGGCGACGAGCAGTACTTC.

This chain links TRBV5-1 with TRBJ2-3, with 7 bases matching TRBD2. The germline V gene has CDR1 SGHRS and CDR2 YFSETQ. The CDR3 is 15 residues long. The trim removed 0 bases at V and 2 bases at J, leaving 3 bases unmatched. The CDR3 DNA is TGCGCCAGCAGCTTGGTCGCGGGGGACACAGATACGCAGTATTTT. Amino acid sequence: CASSLVAGDTDTQYF.

The chain links TRBV7-2 to TRBJ1-4, with TRBD1 matching 7 bases. J was trimmed by 8 bases and V by 6 bases; bases with no gene match: 12. Germline lookup yields CDR1 SGHTA and CDR2 FQGNSA. This CDR3 spans 15 amino acids. CDR3 sequence reads: CASRQFHRGGEKLFF. DNA for the CDR3: TGTGCCAGCAGACAATTTCACAGGGGTGGGGAAAAACTGTTTTTT.

The V and J genes are TRBV29-1 and TRBJ1-2; 9 bases agree with TRBD1. With 5 bases clipped from V and 3 bases from J, the junction kept 10 bases outside the gene matches. This CDR3 has 15 amino acids. Germline V lookup: CDR1 SQVTM, CDR2 ANQGSEA. CDR3 nucleotides: TGCAGCGTTCCCGAACCTGGACAGGGGTACTATGGCTACACCTTC. Encoded protein: CSVPEPGQGYYGYTF. Looking up the rest from reference TRBV29-1 and TRBJ1-2 gives the full variable domain: SAVISQKPSRDICQRGTSLTIQCQVDSQVTMMFWYRQQPGQSLTLIATANQGSEATYESGFVIDKFPISRPNLTFSTLTVSNMSPEDSSIYLCSVPEPGQGYYGYTFGSGTRLTVV.

V is TRBV15 and J is TRBJ2-7, with D possibly matching TRBD2 (6 bases). The length of the CDR3 is 16 residues. Germline CDR1 LNHNV, CDR2 YYDKDF (reference sequence). The V end lost 2 bases, the J end lost 0 bases, and 14 bases lay between the germline ends. The CDR3 loop is CATSRSKGTFSYEQYF. In DNA, the CDR3 is TGTGCCACCAGCAGATCGAAGGGGACTTTCTCCTACGAGCAGTACTTC. The complete variable domain, with remaining parts taken from reference TRBV15 and TRBJ2-7, reads DAMVIQNPRYQVTQFGKPVTLSCSQTLNHNVMYWYQQKSSQAPKLLFHYYDKDFNNEADTPDNFQSRRPNTSFCFLDIRSPGLGDTAMYLCATSRSKGTFSYEQYFGPGTRLTVT.

The chain uses TRBV29-1 and TRBJ1-5, with D unresolved. V dropped 5 bases and J dropped 5 bases, with 13 bases sitting between them. This CDR3 is 13 amino acids long. CDR1 is SQVTM and CDR2 is ANQGSEA in the germline V gene. This CDR3 is CSVNYGSDQPQHF. The CDR3 region has the DNA TGCAGCGTTAACTACGGGTCGGATCAGCCCCAGCATTTT. The entire variable domain, with the rest obtained from reference TRBV29-1 and TRBJ1-5, is as follows: SAVISQKPSRDICQRGTSLTIQCQVDSQVTMMFWYRQQPGQSLTLIATANQGSEATYESGFVIDKFPISRPNLTFSTLTVSNMSPEDSSIYLCSVNYGSDQPQHFGDGTRLSIL.

The chain uses TRBV29-1 and TRBJ1-2; 7 bases are a match to TRBD1. Germline V gene lookup returns CDR1 SQVTM and CDR2 ANQGSEA. The ends lost 6 bases at V and 5 bases at J; junction bases unmatched: 9. CDR3 length equals 13 residues. The CDR3 DNA reads as TGCAGCGTCCGAACCGGACAGGCTTATGGCTACACCTTC. Translation gives CSVRTGQAYGYTF.